This T cell receptor beta chain originates from a study of regulatory T cells in long-lasting Graves disease. Findings and caveats of the study: Limited samples may have lowered accuracy. Favoring TRBV28, TRBJ1-2 and TRBJ2-5 was a feature seen in persistent disease.

Germline lookup yields CDR1 KGHSH and CDR2 LQKENI. CDR3 length equals 15 residues. With 1 base clipped from V and 4 bases from J, the junction kept 5 bases outside the gene matches. Building the TCR beta libraries relied on iRepertoire HTBI primers, and CDR3 regions underwent Arm-PCR. MiXCR, applied by TCRdb to the multiplex PCR reads, yields one record per CDR3 protein. Of around 400,000 distinct CDR3 sequences in the sample, roughly 24% were seen once. Time point described: persistent/refractory GD, antithyroid drugs over 5 years with positive TRAb. Following extraction of RNA from PBMCs, that RNA was used to make the TCR library. Each of the patients was recruited from an endocrinology department situated in Xi'an, China. As to this clonotype: Its antigen is undetermined.

The sample in question was peripheral blood mononuclear cells (PBMCs), obtained when the disease was refractory, from a patient treated with antithyroid drugs. The origin of this receptor is a woman aged 40 to 55 with Graves disease. V is TRBV18 and J is TRBJ2-7; 9 nucleotides align to TRBD1. CDR3 amino acids: CASSPRTGVGYEQYF. CDR3 nucleotides: TGTGCCAGCTCACCACGGACAGGGGTCGGGTACGAGCAGTACTTC.